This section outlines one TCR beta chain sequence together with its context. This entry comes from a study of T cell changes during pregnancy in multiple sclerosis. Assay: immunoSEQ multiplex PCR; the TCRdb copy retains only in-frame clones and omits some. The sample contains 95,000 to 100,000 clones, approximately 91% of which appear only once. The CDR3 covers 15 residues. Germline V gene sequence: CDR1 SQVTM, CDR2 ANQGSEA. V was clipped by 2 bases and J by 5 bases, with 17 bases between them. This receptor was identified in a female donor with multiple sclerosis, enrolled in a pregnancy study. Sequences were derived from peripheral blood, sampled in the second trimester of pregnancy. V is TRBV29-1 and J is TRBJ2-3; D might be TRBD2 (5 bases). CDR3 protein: CSVEILAATKDTQYF. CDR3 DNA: TGCAGCGTTGAAATCCTAGCCGCAACCAAAGATACGCAGTATTTT.